Following are 24 T cell receptor beta chains from one sample sequenced in a study of response to subunit inactivated influenza vaccine. TCRdb used MiXCR to reprocess the RT-PCR reads, holding one entry per CDR3 protein. This sample yields about 780,000 distinct CDR3 sequences, of which approximately 17% are seen a single time; about 11% belongs to the top ten. This sample comprised PBMCs from blood, obtained roughly 5 days after vaccination. These receptors originate from a man in his fifties or sixties who received an inactivated influenza vaccine.

The table lists this clonotype with a few counts. The chain links TRBV5-1 to TRBJ1-2; 9 bases are shared with TRBD1. This CDR3 comprises 14 residues. CDR1 SGHRS and CDR2 YFSETQ come from the germline V gene. The ends lost 2 bases at V and 9 bases at J; junction bases unmatched: 8. CDR3 nucleotide sequence: TGCGCCAGCAGCTTACTACAGGGGGCTCGGAGCTACACCTTC. As protein: CASSLLQGARSYTF. The full variable domain, rest sourced from reference TRBV5-1 and TRBJ1-2, is KAGVTQTPRYLIKTRGQQVTLSCSPISGHRSVSWYQQTPGQGLQFLFEYFSETQRNKGNFPGRFSGRQFSNSRSEMNVSTLELGDSALYLCASSLLQGARSYTFGSGTRLTVV.

J is TRBJ2-3 and V is TRBV4-3; D ambiguous. The CDR3 is 14 amino acids. The germline gives CDR1 LGHNA, CDR2 YSLEER. Between the trimmed V and J ends, which lost 0 bases and 7 bases, there was a span of 11 bases. The CDR3 nucleotides are TGCGCCAGCAGCCAAGACACAGCCGAGAATACGCAGTATTTT. This encodes CASSQDTAENTQYF.

V gene TRBV28 combines with J gene TRBJ1-1; TRBD1 matches 8 bases. This CDR3 has 16 amino acids. CDR1 and CDR2 (germline): MDHEN, SYDVKM. Germline trimming cut 6 bases from V and 0 bases from J; bases unmatched to any gene: 9. The CDR3 bases are TGTGCCAGCAGCAACAGGGGGAAGTCTATGAACACTGAAGCTTTCTTT. The encoded protein is CASSNRGKSMNTEAFF.

The chain combines TRBV20-1 with TRBJ2-5; D remains ambiguous. The V gene lost 6 bases and the J gene lost 3 bases, with 23 bases spanning the gap. Germline lookup yields CDR1 DFQATT and CDR2 SNEGSKA (reference sequence). The CDR3 extends over 16 amino acids. CDR3 amino acids: CSATKGGRPMKETQYF. CDR3 nucleotide sequence: TGCAGTGCCACGAAGGGCGGCAGACCGATGAAAGAGACCCAGTACTTC.

This clonotype was observed at least ten times. The V gene is TRBV6-2 or TRBV6-3, the J gene TRBJ1-2; the match to TRBD1 covers 8 bases. After removal of 5 bases from V and 7 bases from J, the junction contained 21 bases not matched to a gene. The CDR3 sequence is 18 residues long. CDR1 MNHEY and CDR2 SVGEGT come from the germline V gene. CDR3 in DNA: TGTGCCAGCAGTCAACCCCAGGGGGCGCGTAGAATCGCCGCTGGCTACACCTTC. As protein: CASSQPQGARRIAAGYTF.

This clonotype was found a few times. The chain carries TRBV4-1 and TRBJ2-2; 8 bases fit TRBD1. V lost 0 bases, J lost 5 bases, and 2 bases stayed unmatched. CDR3 length: 15 residues. Germline V gene lookup returns CDR1 MGHRA and CDR2 YSYEKL. Here the CDR3 reads CASSQEQGVTGELFF. The CDR3 DNA reads as TGCGCCAGCAGCCAAGAACAGGGGGTAACCGGGGAGCTGTTTTTT.

CDR3 sequence reads: CSVGGFANTEAFF. CDR3 bases: TGCAGCGTTGGGGGTTTTGCGAACACTGAAGCTTTCTTT. The chain combines TRBV29-1 with TRBJ1-1; D not certain. The germline V and J ends were trimmed by 4 bases and 1 base, with 10 bases remaining between them. Germline lookup yields CDR1 SQVTM and CDR2 ANQGSEA. The CDR3 runs 13 residues.

The chain links TRBV6-1 to TRBJ2-5; TRBD1 agrees at 11 bases. Germline CDR1 and CDR2: MNHNS and SASEGT. This CDR3 region has 15 residues. V dropped 6 bases and J dropped 4; count of bases not matched to a gene: 7. The CDR3 loop is CASRRTGGRRETQYF. CDR3 bases: TGTGCCAGCAGGCGGACAGGGGGCAGACGAGAGACCCAGTACTTC.

V and J are TRBV6-5 and TRBJ1-2; TRBD1 agrees at 7 bases. CDR3 length: 16 amino acids. Looked up from germline, CDR1 is MNHEY and CDR2 is SVGAGI. V gave up 0 bases and J gave up 6 bases; unmatched junction bases: 10. The CDR3 DNA is TGTGCCAGCAGTTACTCGAACGCAGGGGGTCGTAATGGCTACACCTTC. Translating it yields CASSYSNAGGRNGYTF.

This clonotype came up a few times. J is TRBJ1-1 and V is TRBV6-2 or TRBV6-3; D remains unclear. This CDR3 contains 14 residues. Trimming stripped 4 bases from V and 5 bases from J, with 14 bases between. Per the germline V gene, CDR1 is MNHEY and CDR2 is SVGEGT. CDR3 region: CASSFRQSPTEAFF. The DNA of the CDR3 is TGTGCCAGCAGTTTCCGGCAATCTCCTACTGAAGCTTTCTTT.

This clonotype was counted a few times. The rearrangement links TRBV6-2 or TRBV6-3 to TRBJ2-5; D unresolved. Looked up from germline, CDR1 is MNHEY and CDR2 is SVGEGT. The CDR3 has 11 residues. Trimming pared 5 bases from V and 6 bases from J, leaving 7 bases between. The CDR3 protein is CASSAEKTQYF. The CDR3 coding sequence is TGTGCCAGCAGTGCAGAAAAGACCCAGTACTTC.

This clonotype appeared a few times. The chain carries TRBV4-3 and TRBJ2-7, with D maybe TRBD1 (6 bases). The CDR3 covers 15 residues. V lost 1 base to trimming and J lost 2 bases, with 12 bases between them. Germline-derived CDR1 and CDR2 are LGHNA and YSLEER. Here the CDR3 DNA reads TGCGCCAGCAGCCAAGGCCCGGGACAAACCTACGAGCAGTACTTC. It yields the protein CASSQGPGQTYEQYF.

This chain links TRBV6-2 or TRBV6-3 with TRBJ2-6; 7 positions agree with TRBD1. V dropped 6 bases and J dropped 0; count of bases not matched to a gene: 8. CDR3 size: 17 residues. CDR1 and CDR2 from the germline V gene are MNHEY and SVGEGT. CDR3 loop: CASSRQGALSGANVLTF. The CDR3 nucleotides read TGTGCCAGCAGCAGACAGGGCGCCCTCTCTGGGGCCAACGTCCTGACTTTC.

This clonotype was counted a few times. The chain couples TRBV20-1 to TRBJ1-2; D is undetermined. Germline V gene sequence: CDR1 DFQATT, CDR2 SNEGSKA (reference sequence). V lost 1 base to trimming and J lost 8 bases, with 8 bases between them. There are 11 residues in the CDR3. CDR3 region: CSARAGLGYTF. CDR3 DNA: TGCAGTGCTAGAGCTGGGCTCGGCTACACCTTC.

This clonotype was detected many times. The chain links TRBV5-1 to TRBJ2-7; a possible D gene is TRBD1 (5 bases). The CDR3 runs to 12 residues. The germline gives CDR1 SGHRS, CDR2 YFSETQ. The ends were cut back, 5 bases at V and 0 bases at J, with 6 bases in the middle. In nucleotides, the CDR3 is TGCGCCAGCAGGCAGGGCTCCTACGAGCAGTACTTC. Protein product: CASRQGSYEQYF.

This clonotype was counted between two and nine times. This rearrangement joins TRBV28 to TRBJ2-7; D gene ambiguous. The CDR3 contains 15 residues. V was clipped by 2 bases and J by 3 bases, with 14 bases between them. The germline CDR1 and CDR2 sequences are MDHEN and SYDVKM. The CDR3: CASSLGIPTRYEQYF. CDR3 nucleotide sequence: TGTGCCAGCAGTTTAGGGATCCCGACTCGCTACGAGCAGTACTTC.

This clonotype has more than one count but fewer than ten. The rearrangement joins TRBV10-2 to TRBJ1-2, with a possible D match to TRBD1 (5 bases). V was cut by 7 bases and J by 3 bases, with 9 bases left in between. The CDR3 covers 12 residues. CDR1 WSHSY and CDR2 SAAADI come from the germline V gene. The CDR3 loop reads CASMTGDYGYTF. Here the CDR3 DNA reads TGCGCCAGCATGACGGGGGACTATGGCTACACCTTC.

Only a few counts were recorded for this clonotype. The V and J genes are TRBV6-5 and TRBJ2-1; possible D gene TRBD2, 6 bases. Trimming pared 0 bases from V and 10 bases from J, leaving 10 bases between. The CDR3 has 13 residues. The germline V gene has CDR1 MNHEY and CDR2 SVGAGI. For the CDR3, the DNA is TGTGCCAGCAGTTACTCTTTAGCGGCGGAGCAGTTCTTC. As protein: CASSYSLAAEQFF.

V usage is TRBV5-1 and J usage is TRBJ2-3; D perhaps matches TRBD2 (6 bases). Trimming stripped 0 bases from V and 6 bases from J, with 11 bases between. This CDR3 has 14 residues. Germline loops: CDR1 SGHRS, CDR2 YFSETQ. This CDR3 is CASSLAGEGDTQYF. CDR3 nucleotide sequence: TGCGCCAGCAGCTTGGCGGGGGAAGGGGATACGCAGTATTTT.

The sample holds many counts of this clonotype. The genes are TRBV5-6 and TRBJ2-5, with D possibly matching TRBD1 (5 bases). This CDR3 spans 14 amino acids. Germline CDR1 and CDR2: SGHDT and YYEEEE. Trimming left V 0 bases short and J 4 bases short, with 10 bases between. CDR3 sequence (DNA): TGTGCCAGCAGCTTGGGTGGCAGGGCAGAGACCCAGTACTTC. Amino acid sequence: CASSLGGRAETQYF. Together with reference TRBV5-6 and TRBJ2-5, the CDR3 gives the full variable domain: DAGVTQSPTHLIKTRGQQVTLRCSPKSGHDTVSWYQQALGQGPQFIFQYYEEEERQRGNFPDRFSGHQFPNYSSELNVNALLLGDSALYLCASSLGGRAETQYFGPGTRLLVL.

This clonotype was detected only a few times. The rearrangement uses TRBV6-5 and TRBJ2-1; D is unclear. Trimming left V 3 bases short and J 6 bases short, with 15 bases between. The CDR3 has 15 amino acids. The germline CDR1 and CDR2 sequences are MNHEY and SVGAGI. The CDR3 reads CASSYNIGWINEQFF. Written as DNA, the CDR3 is TGTGCCAGCAGTTATAATATCGGGTGGATCAATGAGCAGTTCTTC.

This clonotype was observed a handful of times. One end of the junction does not line up with germline, which may come from a read error. This CDR3 reads CASSKRDNEQSF. The CDR3 nucleotides are TGCGCCAGCAGCAAACGGGACAATGAGCAGTCCTTC. This chain links TRBV5-1 with TRBJ2-1; the D gene is possibly TRBD1 (6 bases). The CDR3 spans 12 residues. Germline assignment: CDR1 SGHRS and CDR2 YFSETQ.

In its sample, this clonotype was seen a few times. The chain has TRBV20-1 and TRBJ2-3; 13 bases fit TRBD2. This CDR3 contains 13 residues. CDR1 is DFQATT and CDR2 is SNEGSKA in the germline V gene (reference sequence). The CDR3 DNA is TGCACGGGACTAGCGGGACTCACAGATACGCAGTATTTT. Encoded protein: CTGLAGLTDTQYF.

This rearrangement joins TRBV5-1 to TRBJ2-6; tentative D call: TRBD1 (6 bases). CDR3 length equals 18 residues. From germline, CDR1 is SGHRS and CDR2 YFSETQ. The germline V and J ends were trimmed by 3 bases and 0 bases, with 16 bases remaining between them. This CDR3 is CASSWGPGSVSGANVLTF. CDR3 coding DNA: TGCGCCAGCAGCTGGGGGCCGGGGAGCGTCTCTGGGGCCAACGTCCTGACTTTC.